The source of this T cell receptor (beta chain) is a study of blood T cell repertoires in COVID-19. Participants' reported clinical history set cohort assignment. Recovery among Cohort 3 donors was established by two negative PCRs, clearance, or symptom resolution. CDR1 is SNHLY, CDR2 FYNNEI, per germline. With 9 bases removed from V and 0 bases from J, the gap between germline ends came to 10 bases. CDR3 length: 13 amino acids. How the authors handled the data: Amplification with reference gene primers provided the estimates of nucleated cell counts. TCRdb's copy holds only in-frame clones and misses some; the assay was immunoSEQ multiplex PCR. Clone size and the V and J calls come from that table; the DNA yielded D and trimming. The data show a few hundred thousand clones, with around 83% seen just once and 6.8% held by the top ten.

This chain connects TRBV2 to TRBJ2-3; no reliable D call. This TCR was sampled from a woman in her 40s who had recovered from COVID-19. The sequenced sample was PBMCs or T cells enriched from blood (not recorded which). The CDR3 here is CASCRQSTDTQYF. CDR3 DNA: TGTGCCAGTTGCCGTCAGAGCACAGATACGCAGTATTTT.